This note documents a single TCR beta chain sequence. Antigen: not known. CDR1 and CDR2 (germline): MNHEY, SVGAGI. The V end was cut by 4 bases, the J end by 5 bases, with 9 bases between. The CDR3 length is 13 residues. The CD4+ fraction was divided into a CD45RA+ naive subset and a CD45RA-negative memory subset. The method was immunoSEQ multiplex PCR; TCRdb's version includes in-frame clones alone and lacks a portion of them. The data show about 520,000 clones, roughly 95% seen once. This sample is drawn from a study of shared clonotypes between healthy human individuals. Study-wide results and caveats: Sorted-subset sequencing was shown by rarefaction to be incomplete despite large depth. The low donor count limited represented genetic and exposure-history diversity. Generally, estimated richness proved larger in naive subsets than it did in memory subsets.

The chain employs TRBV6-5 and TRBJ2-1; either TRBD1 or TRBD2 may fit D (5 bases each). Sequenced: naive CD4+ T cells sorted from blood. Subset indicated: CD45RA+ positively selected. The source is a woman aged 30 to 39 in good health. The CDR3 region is CASSFRDHNEQFF. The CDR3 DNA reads TGTGCCAGCAGTTTCAGGGACCACAATGAGCAGTTCTTC.